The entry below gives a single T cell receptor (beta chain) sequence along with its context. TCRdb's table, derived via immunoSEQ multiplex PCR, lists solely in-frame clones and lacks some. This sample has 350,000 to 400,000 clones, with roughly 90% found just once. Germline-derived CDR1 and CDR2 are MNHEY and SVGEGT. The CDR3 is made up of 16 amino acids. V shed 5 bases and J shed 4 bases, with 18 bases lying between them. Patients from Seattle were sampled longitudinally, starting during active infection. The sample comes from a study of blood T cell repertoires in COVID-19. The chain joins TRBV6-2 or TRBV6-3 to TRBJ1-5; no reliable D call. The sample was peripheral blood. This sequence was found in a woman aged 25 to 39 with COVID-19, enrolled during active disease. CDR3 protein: CASSDTFPSHNQPQHF. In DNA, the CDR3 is TGTGCCAGCAGTGACACGTTCCCTTCTCATAATCAGCCCCAGCATTTT.